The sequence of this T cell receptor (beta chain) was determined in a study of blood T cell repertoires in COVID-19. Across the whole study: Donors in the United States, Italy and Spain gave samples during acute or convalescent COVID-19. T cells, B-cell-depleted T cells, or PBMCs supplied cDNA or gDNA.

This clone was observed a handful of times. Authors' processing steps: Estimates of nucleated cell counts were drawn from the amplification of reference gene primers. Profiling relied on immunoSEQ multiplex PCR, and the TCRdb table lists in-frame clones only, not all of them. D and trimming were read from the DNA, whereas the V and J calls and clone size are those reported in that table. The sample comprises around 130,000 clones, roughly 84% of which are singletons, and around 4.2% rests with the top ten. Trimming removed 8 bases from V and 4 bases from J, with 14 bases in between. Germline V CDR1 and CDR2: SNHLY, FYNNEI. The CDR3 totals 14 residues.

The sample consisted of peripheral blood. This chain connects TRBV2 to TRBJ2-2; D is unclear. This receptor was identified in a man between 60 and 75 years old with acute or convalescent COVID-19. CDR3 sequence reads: CASLKGWSTGELFF. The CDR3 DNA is TGTGCCAGCCTAAAAGGTTGGAGCACCGGGGAGCTGTTTTTT.